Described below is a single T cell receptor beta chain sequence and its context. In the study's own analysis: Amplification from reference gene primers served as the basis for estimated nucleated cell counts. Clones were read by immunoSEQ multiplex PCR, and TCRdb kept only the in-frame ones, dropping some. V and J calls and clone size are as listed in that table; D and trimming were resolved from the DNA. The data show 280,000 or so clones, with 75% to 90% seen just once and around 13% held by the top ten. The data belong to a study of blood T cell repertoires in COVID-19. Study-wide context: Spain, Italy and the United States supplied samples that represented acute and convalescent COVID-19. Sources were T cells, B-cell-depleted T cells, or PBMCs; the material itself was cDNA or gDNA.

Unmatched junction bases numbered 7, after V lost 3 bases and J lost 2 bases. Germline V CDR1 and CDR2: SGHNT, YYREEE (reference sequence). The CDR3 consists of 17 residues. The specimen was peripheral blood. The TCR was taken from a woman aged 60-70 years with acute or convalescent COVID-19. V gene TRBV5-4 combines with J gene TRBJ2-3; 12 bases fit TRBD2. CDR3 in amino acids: CASSSYLAGGFTDTQYF. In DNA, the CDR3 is TGTGCCAGCAGCTCCTACCTAGCGGGAGGGTTCACAGATACGCAGTATTTT.